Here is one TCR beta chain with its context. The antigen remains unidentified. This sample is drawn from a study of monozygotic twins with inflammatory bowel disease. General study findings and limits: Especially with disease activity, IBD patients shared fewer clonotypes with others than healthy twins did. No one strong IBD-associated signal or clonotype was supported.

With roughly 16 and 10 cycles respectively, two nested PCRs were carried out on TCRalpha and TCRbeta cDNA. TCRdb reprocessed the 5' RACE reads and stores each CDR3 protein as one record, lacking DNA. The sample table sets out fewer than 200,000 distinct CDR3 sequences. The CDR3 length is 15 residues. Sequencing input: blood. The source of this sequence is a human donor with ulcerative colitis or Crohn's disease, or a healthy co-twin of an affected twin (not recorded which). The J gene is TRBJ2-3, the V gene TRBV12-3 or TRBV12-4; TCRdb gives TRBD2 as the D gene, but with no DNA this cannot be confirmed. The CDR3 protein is CASSRLAGYPDTQYF.